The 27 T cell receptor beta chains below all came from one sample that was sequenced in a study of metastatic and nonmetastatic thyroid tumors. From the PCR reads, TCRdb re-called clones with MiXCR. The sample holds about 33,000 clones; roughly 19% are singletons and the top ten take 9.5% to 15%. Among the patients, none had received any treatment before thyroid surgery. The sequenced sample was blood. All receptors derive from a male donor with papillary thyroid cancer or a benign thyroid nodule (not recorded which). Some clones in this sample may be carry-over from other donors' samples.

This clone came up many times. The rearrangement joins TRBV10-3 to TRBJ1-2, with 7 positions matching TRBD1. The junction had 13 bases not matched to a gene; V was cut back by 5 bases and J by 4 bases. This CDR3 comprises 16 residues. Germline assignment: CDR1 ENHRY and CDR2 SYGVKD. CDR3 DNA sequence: TGTGCCATCAGTTATCTACAGACAGGGTCGCTCTATGGCTACACCTTC. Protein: CAISYLQTGSLYGYTF.

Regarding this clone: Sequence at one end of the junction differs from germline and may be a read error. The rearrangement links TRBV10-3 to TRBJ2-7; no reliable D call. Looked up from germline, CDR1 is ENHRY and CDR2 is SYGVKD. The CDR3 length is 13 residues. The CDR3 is CAIRTPVVDEQHF. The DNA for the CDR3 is TGTGCCATCAGGACGCCTGTGGTAGACGAGCAGCACTTC.

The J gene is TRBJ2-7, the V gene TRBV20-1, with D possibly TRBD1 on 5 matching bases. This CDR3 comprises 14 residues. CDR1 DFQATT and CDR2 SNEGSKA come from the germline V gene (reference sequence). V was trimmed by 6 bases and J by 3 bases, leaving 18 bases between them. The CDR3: CSADTAGHGYEQYF. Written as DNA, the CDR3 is TGCAGTGCGGACACCGCCGGTCATGGCTACGAGCAGTACTTC.

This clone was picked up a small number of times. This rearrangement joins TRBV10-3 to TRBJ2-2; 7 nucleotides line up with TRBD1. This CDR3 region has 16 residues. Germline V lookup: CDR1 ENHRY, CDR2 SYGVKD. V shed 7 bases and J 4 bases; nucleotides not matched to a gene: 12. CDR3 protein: CAIKPDRVASTGELFF. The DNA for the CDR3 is TGTGCCATCAAACCTGACAGGGTGGCAAGCACCGGGGAGCTGTTTTTT.

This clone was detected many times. In nucleotides, the CDR3 is TGTGCCAGCGGTAGTTACAGCTTGAGCTCCTACAATGAGCAGTTCTTC. As protein: CASGSYSLSSYNEQFF. The genes are TRBV6-1 and TRBJ2-1; the D is unclear. V lost 8 bases and J lost 0, with 17 bases in between. CDR1 is MNHNS, CDR2 SASEGT, per germline. This CDR3 is 16 amino acids long.

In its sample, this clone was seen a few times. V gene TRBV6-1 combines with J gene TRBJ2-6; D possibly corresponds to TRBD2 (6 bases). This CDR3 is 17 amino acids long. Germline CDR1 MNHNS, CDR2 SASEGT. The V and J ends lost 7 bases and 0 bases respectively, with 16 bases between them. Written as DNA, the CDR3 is TGTGCCAGCATAGGTCAGGCGGGGCTCTCTGGGGCCAACGTCCTGACTTTC. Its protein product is CASIGQAGLSGANVLTF.

The CDR3 reads CASSYQRGGHEQYF. The CDR3 DNA sequence: TGTGCCAGCAGTTACCAGCGGGGGGGGCACGAGCAGTACTTC. The chain has TRBV6-6 and TRBJ2-7; TRBD2 aligns across 10 bases. V lost 2 bases, J lost 5 bases, and 3 bases stayed unmatched. CDR3 length equals 14 residues. The germline CDR1 and CDR2 sequences are MNHNY and SVGAGI (reference sequence).

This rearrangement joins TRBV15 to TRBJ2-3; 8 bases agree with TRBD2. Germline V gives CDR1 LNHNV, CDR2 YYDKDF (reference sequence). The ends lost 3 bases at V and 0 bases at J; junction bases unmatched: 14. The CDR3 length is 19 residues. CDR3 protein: CATSSFEPRPSGSTDTQYF. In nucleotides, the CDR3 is TGTGCCACCAGCAGTTTTGAGCCCCGGCCTAGCGGGAGCACAGATACGCAGTATTTT. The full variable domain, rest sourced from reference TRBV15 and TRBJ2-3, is DAMVIQNPRYQVTQFGKPVTLSCSQTLNHNVMYWYQQKSSQAPKLLFHYYDKDFNNEADTPDNFQSRRPNTSFCFLDIRSPGLGDTAMYLCATSSFEPRPSGSTDTQYFGPGTRLTVL.

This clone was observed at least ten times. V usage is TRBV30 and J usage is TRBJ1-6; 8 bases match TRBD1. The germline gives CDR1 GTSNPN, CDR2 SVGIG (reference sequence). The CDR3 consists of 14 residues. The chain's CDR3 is CAPQGATRNSPLHF. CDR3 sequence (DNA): TGTGCTCCTCAGGGGGCAACGAGGAATTCACCCCTCCACTTT.

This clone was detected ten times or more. The DNA of the CDR3 is TGTGCCAGCAGCTCCGGTGGAGGGCCGCCTGGAAACACCATATATTTT. Protein product: CASSSGGGPPGNTIYF. The chain uses TRBV7-2 and TRBJ1-3, with D uncertain. Trimming removed 4 bases at V and 2 bases at J, with 15 bases between. CDR1 and CDR2 (germline): SGHTA, FQGNSA. The CDR3 is 16 amino acids.

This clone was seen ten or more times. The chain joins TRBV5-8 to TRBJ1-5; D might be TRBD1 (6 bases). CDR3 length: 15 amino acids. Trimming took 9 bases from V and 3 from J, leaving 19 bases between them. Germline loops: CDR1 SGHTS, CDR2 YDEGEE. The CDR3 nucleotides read TGTGCCAAGTTAGGGACACCGATTAACAATCAGCCCCAGCATTTT. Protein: CAKLGTPINNQPQHF. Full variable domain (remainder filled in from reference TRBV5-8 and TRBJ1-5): EAGVTQSPTHLIKTRGQQATLRCSPISGHTSVYWYQQALGLGLQFLLWYDEGEERNRGNFPPRFSGRQFPNYSSELNVNALELEDSALYLCAKLGTPINNQPQHFGDGTRLSIL.

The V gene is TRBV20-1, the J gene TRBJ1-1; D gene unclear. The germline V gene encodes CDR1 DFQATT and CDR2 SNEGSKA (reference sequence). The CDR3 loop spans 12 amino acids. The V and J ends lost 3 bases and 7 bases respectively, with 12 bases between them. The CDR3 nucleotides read TGCAGTGCTAGTTACAGAAGCGGTGAAGCTTTCTTT. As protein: CSASYRSGEAFF.

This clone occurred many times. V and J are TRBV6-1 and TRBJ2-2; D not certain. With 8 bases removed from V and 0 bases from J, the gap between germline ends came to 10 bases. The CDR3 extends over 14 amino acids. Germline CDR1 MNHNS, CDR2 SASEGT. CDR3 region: CASRLGTNTGELFF. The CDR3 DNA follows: TGTGCCAGCCGACTCGGAACGAACACCGGGGAGCTGTTTTTT.

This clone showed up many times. CDR3 sequence reads: CSASPWGRATGNTEAFF. The DNA of the CDR3 is TGCAGTGCTAGCCCTTGGGGACGGGCGACAGGGAACACTGAAGCTTTCTTT. The rearrangement joins TRBV20-1 to TRBJ1-1, with a weak D call TRBD1 (6 bases). The CDR3 length is 17 residues. CDR1 and CDR2 from the germline V gene are DFQATT and SNEGSKA (reference sequence). V was pared by 3 bases and J by 1 base, with 21 bases between.

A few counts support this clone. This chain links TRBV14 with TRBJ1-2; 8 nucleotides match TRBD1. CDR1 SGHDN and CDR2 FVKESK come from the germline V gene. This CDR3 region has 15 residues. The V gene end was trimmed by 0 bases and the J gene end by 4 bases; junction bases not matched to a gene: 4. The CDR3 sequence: CASSQDPGGVYGYTF. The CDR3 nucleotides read TGTGCCAGCAGCCAAGATCCAGGGGGCGTCTATGGCTACACCTTC.

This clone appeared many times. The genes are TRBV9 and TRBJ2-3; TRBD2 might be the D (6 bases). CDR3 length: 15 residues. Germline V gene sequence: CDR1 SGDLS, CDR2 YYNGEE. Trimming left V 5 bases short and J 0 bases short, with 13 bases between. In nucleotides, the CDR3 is TGTGCCAGCAGTCGGGACTCACAGAGCACAGATACGCAGTATTTT. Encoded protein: CASSRDSQSTDTQYF.

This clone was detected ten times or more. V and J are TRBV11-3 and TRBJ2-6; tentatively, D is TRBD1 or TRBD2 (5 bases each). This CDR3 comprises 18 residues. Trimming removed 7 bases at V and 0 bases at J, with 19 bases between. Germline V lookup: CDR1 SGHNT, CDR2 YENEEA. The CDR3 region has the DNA TGTGCCAGCACCCACGGGGCCCATCTAAGCTCTGGGGCCAACGTCCTGACTTTC. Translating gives CASTHGAHLSSGANVLTF. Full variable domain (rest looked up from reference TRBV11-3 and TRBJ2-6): EAGVVQSPRYKIIEKKQPVAFWCNPISGHNTLYWYLQNLGQGPELLIRYENEEAVDDSQLPKDRFSAERLKGVDSTLKIQPAELGDSAVYLCASTHGAHLSSGANVLTFGAGSRLTVL.

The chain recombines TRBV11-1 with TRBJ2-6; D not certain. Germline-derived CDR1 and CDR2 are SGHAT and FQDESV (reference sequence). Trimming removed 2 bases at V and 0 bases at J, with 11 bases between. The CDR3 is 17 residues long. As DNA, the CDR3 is TGTGCCAGCAGCTTATTCGGACCTTACTCTGGGGCCAACGTCCTGACTTTC. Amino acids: CASSLFGPYSGANVLTF.

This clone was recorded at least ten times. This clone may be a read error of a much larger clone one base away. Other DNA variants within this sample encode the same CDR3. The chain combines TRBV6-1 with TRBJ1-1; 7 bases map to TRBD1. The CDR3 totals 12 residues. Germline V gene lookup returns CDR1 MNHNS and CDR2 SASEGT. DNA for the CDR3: TGTGCCAGCAGTAAGGGGGCGACTGAAGCCTTCTTT. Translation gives CASSKGATEAFF.

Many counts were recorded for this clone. The CDR3 loop is CASTSAGITDTQYF. CDR3 DNA sequence: TGCGCCAGCACCAGTGCTGGGATCACAGATACGCAGTATTTT. The V gene is TRBV10-2, the J gene TRBJ2-3; the D is unclear. The CDR3 has 14 amino acids. Germline loops: CDR1 WSHSY, CDR2 SAAADI. Trimming took off 7 bases at V and 2 bases at J, with 13 bases between the two ends.

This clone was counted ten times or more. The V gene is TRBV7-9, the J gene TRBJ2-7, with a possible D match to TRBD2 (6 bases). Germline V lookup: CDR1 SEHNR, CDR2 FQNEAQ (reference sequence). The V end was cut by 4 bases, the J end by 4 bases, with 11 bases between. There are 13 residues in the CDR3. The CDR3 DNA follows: TGTGCCAGCAGCTGGGGGGACCGATACGAGCAGTACTTC. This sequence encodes CASSWGDRYEQYF.

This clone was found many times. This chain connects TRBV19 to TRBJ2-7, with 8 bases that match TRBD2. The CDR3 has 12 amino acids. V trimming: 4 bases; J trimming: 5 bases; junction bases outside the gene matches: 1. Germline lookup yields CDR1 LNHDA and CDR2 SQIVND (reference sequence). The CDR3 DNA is TGTGCCAGTAGTACGGGGGGGAACGAGCAGTACTTC. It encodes CASSTGGNEQYF.

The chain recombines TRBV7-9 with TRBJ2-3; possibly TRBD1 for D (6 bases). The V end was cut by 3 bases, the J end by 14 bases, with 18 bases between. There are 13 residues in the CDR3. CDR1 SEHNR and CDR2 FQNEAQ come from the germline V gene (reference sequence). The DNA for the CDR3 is TGTGCCAGCAGCTTCCCGGACTGGGGGCGATTGTATTTT. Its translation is CASSFPDWGRLYF.

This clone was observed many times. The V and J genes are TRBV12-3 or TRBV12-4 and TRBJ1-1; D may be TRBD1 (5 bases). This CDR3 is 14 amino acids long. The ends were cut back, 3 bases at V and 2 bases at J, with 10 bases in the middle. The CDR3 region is CASSLAGGNTEAFF. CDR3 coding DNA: TGTGCCAGCAGTTTGGCCGGGGGTAACACTGAAGCTTTCTTT.

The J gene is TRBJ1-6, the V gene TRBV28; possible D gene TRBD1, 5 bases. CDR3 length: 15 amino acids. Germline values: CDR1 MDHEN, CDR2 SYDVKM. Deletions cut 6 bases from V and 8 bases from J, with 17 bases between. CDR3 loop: CASSLPRDGDSPLHF. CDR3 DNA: TGTGCCAGCAGCCTACCCCGGGACGGAGATTCACCCCTCCACTTT. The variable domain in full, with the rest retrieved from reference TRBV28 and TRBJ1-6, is DVKVTQSSRYLVKRTGEKVFLECVQDMDHENMFWYRQDPGLGLRLIYFSYDVKMKEKGDIPEGYSVSREKKERFSLILESASTNQTSMYLCASSLPRDGDSPLHFGNGTRLTVT.

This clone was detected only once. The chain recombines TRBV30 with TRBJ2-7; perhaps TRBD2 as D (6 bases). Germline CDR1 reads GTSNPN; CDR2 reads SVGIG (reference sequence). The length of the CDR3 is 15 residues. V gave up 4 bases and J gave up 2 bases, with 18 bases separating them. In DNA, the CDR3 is TGTGCCTGGAACGCCCTAGGGCGGGAAACCTACGAGCAGTACTTC. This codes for CAWNALGRETYEQYF.

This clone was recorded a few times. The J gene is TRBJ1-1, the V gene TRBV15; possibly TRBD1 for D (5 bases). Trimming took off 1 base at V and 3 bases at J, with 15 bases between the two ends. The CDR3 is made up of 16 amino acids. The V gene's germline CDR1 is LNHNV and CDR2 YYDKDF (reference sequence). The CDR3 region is CATSRGKGFQYTEAFF. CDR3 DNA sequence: TGTGCCACCAGCAGAGGGAAGGGGTTTCAGTACACTGAAGCTTTCTTT. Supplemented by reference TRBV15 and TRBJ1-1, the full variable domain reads DAMVIQNPRYQVTQFGKPVTLSCSQTLNHNVMYWYQQKSSQAPKLLFHYYDKDFNNEADTPDNFQSRRPNTSFCFLDIRSPGLGDTAMYLCATSRGKGFQYTEAFFGQGTRLTVV.